This T cell receptor (beta chain) stems from a study of shared clonotypes between healthy human individuals. Study-level findings and limits: Clonotype sharing among donors, it was expected, would be affected by sequencing depth. What naive subsets generally showed was a larger estimated richness than memory subsets showed. In this cohort, only blood was sampled, and tissue repertoires likely differ.

Generated by immunoSEQ multiplex PCR, the TCRdb table keeps only in-frame clones and is missing some. The table shows approximately 320,000 clones, with around 72% occurring only once. This clone appeared once. Its antigen is not known. The receptor comes from a man aged 25-45 years in good health. Sequencing was performed on memory CD4+ T cells sorted from blood. The sample's subset: CD45RA-negative fraction.

The CDR3 sequence: CASSSLATDTQYF. CDR3 DNA sequence: TGTGCCAGCAGCTCACTAGCGACAGATACGCAGTATTTT. The chain recombines TRBV11-2 with TRBJ2-3; 7 positions agree with TRBD2. CDR1 is SGHAT, CDR2 FQNNGV, per germline. Trimming took 4 bases from V and 3 from J; bases not matched to a gene: 1. The CDR3 is 13 amino acids.